Listed here are 30 T cell receptor beta chains from one sample, sequenced in a study of identical twins. MiXCR, run by TCRdb on the 5' RACE reads, gives a single entry per CDR3 protein. The sample comprises roughly 630,000 distinct CDR3 sequences, under 8.5% of which are singletons, and around 1.6% rests with the top ten. These data were also reused for a study on yellow fever vaccine responses in identical twins.

Sequences were obtained from PBMCs. The receptors stem from a woman aged 18 to 35 in good health.

This clonotype was recorded many times. V gene TRBV12-3 or TRBV12-4 combines with J gene TRBJ2-7; D remains unclear. V lost 5 bases, J lost 5 bases, and 10 bases lay in between. The CDR3 runs to 12 residues. The CDR3 coding sequence is TGTGCCAGCAGTCCAAGAGACCACGAGCAGTACTTC. Its protein is CASSPRDHEQYF.

The chain employs TRBV20-1 and TRBJ2-7; no reliable D call. Germline values: CDR1 DFQATT, CDR2 SNEGSKA (reference sequence). The CDR3 runs 13 residues. V dropped 1 base and J dropped 3 bases, with 10 bases sitting between them. The CDR3 nucleotides read TGCAGTGCTAGAGGACGGCTCTACTACGAGCAGTACTTC. Translating gives CSARGRLYYEQYF.

The V call is TRBV7-9, the J call TRBJ2-2, with D tentatively TRBD1 (5 bases). CDR3 length: 15 amino acids. Trimming removed 2 bases at V and 0 bases at J, with 7 bases between. The V gene's germline CDR1 is SEHNR and CDR2 FQNEAQ (reference sequence). Written as DNA, the CDR3 is TGTGCCAGCAGCTTAATAGGGGCGAACACCGGGGAGCTGTTTTTT. It translates to CASSLIGANTGELFF.

The table lists this clonotype with a few counts. The gene calls are TRBV21-1 and TRBJ2-7; TRBD1 reflects the table's D call only, with no check against the DNA. TRBV21-1 is annotated as a pseudogene. This CDR3 has 16 residues. The DNA of the CDR3 is TGTGCCAGCAGCAAGGTATGGGACACACACGTCGGCGAGCAGTACGTC. Amino acid sequence: CASSKVWDTHVGEQYV.

The V call is TRBV12-3 or TRBV12-4, the J call TRBJ2-5, with D possibly TRBD2 on 5 matching bases. V was pared by 3 bases and J by 2 bases, with 16 bases between. The CDR3 covers 16 residues. Here the CDR3 reads CASSLTRFGNQETQYF. Written as DNA, the CDR3 is TGTGCCAGCAGTTTGACTCGTTTCGGGAATCAAGAGACCCAGTACTTC.

In its sample, this clonotype was seen many times. This chain links TRBV6-1 with TRBJ2-3; D is ambiguous. Trimming took 10 bases from V and 1 from J, leaving 12 bases between them. The CDR3 loop spans 13 amino acids. From germline, CDR1 is MNHNS and CDR2 SASEGT. CDR3 in amino acids: CATAPPGTDTQYF. The CDR3 bases are TGTGCCACTGCTCCTCCTGGCACAGATACGCAGTATTTT.

This clonotype occurred a few times. This chain connects TRBV7-9 to TRBJ2-7; a possible D gene is TRBD1 (6 bases). Trimming left V 5 bases short and J 6 bases short, with 14 bases between. The CDR3 extends over 13 amino acids. CDR1 and CDR2 (germline): SEHNR, FQNEAQ (reference sequence). The DNA of the CDR3 is TGTGCCAGCAGCCGCCAACAGGGCGTCGAGCAGTACTTC. Translated, it gives CASSRQQGVEQYF.

This clonotype was detected ten times or more. The gene calls are TRBV29-1 and TRBJ1-6; no definite D call. The CDR3 has 11 amino acids. V lost 6 bases to trimming and J lost 5 bases, with 5 bases between them. Germline assignment: CDR1 SQVTM and CDR2 ANQGSEA. CDR3 nucleotides: TGCAGCGTCCGAGATAATTCACCCCTCCACTTT. It encodes CSVRDNSPLHF.

This clonotype occurred a few times. V and J are TRBV4-2 and TRBJ1-5; D ambiguous. CDR1 and CDR2 from the germline V gene are LGHNA and YNFKEQ. V was pared by 3 bases and J by 3 bases, with 9 bases between. The CDR3 has 14 residues. In nucleotides, the CDR3 is TGTGCCAGCAGCCATGCGGGTGTCAATCAGCCCCAGCATTTT. This gives the protein CASSHAGVNQPQHF.

There are a few counts of this clonotype. This chain joins TRBV29-1 and TRBJ1-2; 9 nucleotides agree with TRBD1. This CDR3 has 15 amino acids. Trimming cost V 4 bases and J 8 bases; bases outside gene matches: 14. In germline, CDR1 is SQVTM, CDR2 ANQGSEA. The CDR3 DNA follows: TGCAGCGTTGGTCTCCGATTTACAGGGGGCGCGGGCTACACCTTC. Translated: CSVGLRFTGGAGYTF.

This clonotype was seen a few times. The CDR3 sequence: CASKERAESFQETQYF. In DNA, the CDR3 is TGCGCCAGCAAAGAGAGGGCGGAGAGTTTCCAAGAGACCCAGTACTTC. The rearrangement joins TRBV5-1 to TRBJ2-5; weak D call: TRBD2 (5 bases). V was pared by 6 bases and J by 1 base, with 19 bases between. CDR1 is SGHRS, CDR2 YFSETQ, per germline. This CDR3 is built from 16 residues.

There are a few counts of this clonotype. The chain joins TRBV20-1 to TRBJ1-5; TRBD1 is a possible D gene (6 bases). V lost 1 base and J 1 base, leaving 11 bases between the germline ends. Germline CDR1 is DFQATT and CDR2 is SNEGSKA (reference sequence). This CDR3 is 15 amino acids long. The CDR3 DNA reads TGCAGTGCTAGAGCAGGGGAAGAGAGCAATCAGCCCCAGCATTTT. This gives the protein CSARAGEESNQPQHF.

This clonotype has at least ten counts. The chain has TRBV25-1 and TRBJ2-5, with 7 bases matching TRBD2. CDR1 is MGHDK, CDR2 SYGVNS, per germline. The V and J ends lost 8 bases and 5 bases, in that order; junction bases with no gene match: 11. This CDR3 region has 14 residues. In DNA form, the CDR3 reads TGTGCCAGCTCTACTCCGGGGGGTTGGGAGACCCAGTACTTC. This sequence encodes CASSTPGGWETQYF.

This clonotype was detected only a few times. This sequence joins TRBV20-1 and TRBJ2-3; D possibly uses TRBD1 or TRBD2 (5 bases each). Trimming pared 5 bases from V and 0 bases from J, leaving 12 bases between. The germline gives CDR1 DFQATT, CDR2 SNEGSKA (reference sequence). The CDR3 runs to 14 residues. Here the CDR3 DNA reads TGCAGTGCTGATCCGGGGCTTAGCACAGATACGCAGTATTTT. Protein product: CSADPGLSTDTQYF.

This chain links TRBV7-9 with TRBJ1-1, with TRBD1 matching 7 bases. The CDR3 is 13 residues long. The V segment lost 7 bases and the J segment 10 bases; nucleotides outside the gene matches: 12. Germline V gives CDR1 SEHNR, CDR2 FQNEAQ (reference sequence). Here the CDR3 DNA reads TGTGCCAGCACCTTGGGAGGGGGCGTAGGAGCTTTCTTT. Its protein is CASTLGGGVGAFF.

This clonotype was seen repeatedly, ten times or more. The chain has TRBV7-9 and TRBJ2-5; D may be TRBD1 (5 bases). CDR3 size: 11 residues. Germline assignment: CDR1 SEHNR and CDR2 FQNEAQ (reference sequence). Trimming left V 8 bases short and J 3 bases short, with 7 bases between. The CDR3 coding sequence is TGTGCCAGCGAAGGGGAAGAGACCCAGTACTTC. As protein: CASEGEETQYF.

A few counts support this clonotype. V is TRBV12-3 or TRBV12-4 and J is TRBJ2-7; the match to TRBD2 covers 12 bases. The J segment lost 5 bases and the V segment lost 4 bases, leaving 9 bases of the junction unmatched. The CDR3 is 16 residues long. This chain's CDR3 is CASSSQWTSGNHEQYF. The CDR3 nucleotides are TGTGCCAGCAGTTCCCAATGGACTAGCGGGAACCACGAGCAGTACTTC.

The rearrangement joins TRBV11-2 to TRBJ2-7; 9 nucleotides align to TRBD2. Germline CDR1 and CDR2: SGHAT and FQNNGV. The CDR3 has 11 residues. The V segment lost 7 bases and the J segment 6 bases; nucleotides outside the gene matches: 1. CDR3 region: CASKGLAEQYF. In nucleotides, the CDR3 is TGTGCCAGCAAGGGACTAGCCGAGCAGTACTTC.

This clonotype was counted ten times or more. This chain connects TRBV27 to TRBJ2-7; 8 nucleotides align to TRBD2. The length of the CDR3 is 14 residues. The germline CDR1 and CDR2 sequences are MNHEY and SMNVEV (reference sequence). With 3 bases clipped from V and 2 bases from J, the junction kept 3 bases outside the gene matches. The CDR3 nucleotides are TGTGCCAGCAGTTTTGGGACTAGACCCTACGAGCAGTACTTC. Encoded protein: CASSFGTRPYEQYF.

Only one count was recorded for this clonotype. The chain joins TRBV11-3 to TRBJ2-7; D ambiguous. From germline, CDR1 is SGHNT and CDR2 YENEEA. V was cut by 0 bases and J by 0 bases, with 18 bases left in between. CDR3 length equals 18 residues. The CDR3 here is CASSLENAGIPFSYEQYF. CDR3 DNA: TGTGCCAGCAGCTTAGAGAATGCAGGAATACCCTTCTCCTACGAGCAGTACTTC.

This clonotype was detected ten times or more. The chain combines TRBV7-9 with TRBJ1-6, with D unresolved. V was trimmed by 6 bases and J by 0 bases, leaving 9 bases between them. Per germline, CDR1 SEHNR and CDR2 FQNEAQ (reference sequence). CDR3 length: 15 residues. The DNA for the CDR3 is TGTGCCAGCAGTCCCCTGAGCTCCTATAATTCACCCCTCCACTTT. Its protein is CASSPLSSYNSPLHF.

This clonotype was seen at least ten times. The J gene is TRBJ1-1, the V gene TRBV5-1, with a weak D call TRBD1 (6 bases). With 0 bases removed from V and 10 bases from J, the gap between germline ends came to 22 bases. CDR3 length equals 16 residues. CDR1 is SGHRS and CDR2 is YFSETQ in the germline V gene. The CDR3 region is CASSLVGALTGLGAFF. CDR3 nucleotides: TGCGCCAGCAGCTTGGTGGGGGCTTTGACTGGGCTAGGAGCTTTCTTT.

In the case of this clonotype: Possible read error: a much larger clone is one base away. The gene calls are TRBV18 and TRBJ1-1; D call uncertain. Trimming removed 11 bases at V and 2 bases at J, with 15 bases between. CDR1 KGHSH and CDR2 LQKENI come from the germline V gene. The CDR3 consists of 13 residues. CDR3 protein: CASREALNTEAFF. CDR3 coding DNA: TGTGCCTCAAGGGAGGCCTTAAACACTGAAGCTTTCTTT.

The chain recombines TRBV4-1 with TRBJ1-2; maybe TRBD1 (5 bases). This CDR3 is built from 15 residues. V lost 1 base and J 5 bases, leaving 14 bases between the germline ends. From germline, CDR1 is MGHRA and CDR2 YSYEKL. The CDR3 DNA follows: TGCGCCAGCAGCCAAGTGGGACGGTGGAATTATGGCTACACCTTC. This encodes CASSQVGRWNYGYTF.

At least ten counts were recorded for this clonotype. V gene TRBV29-1 combines with J gene TRBJ2-2, with 7 bases aligning to TRBD1. Germline V lookup: CDR1 SQVTM, CDR2 ANQGSEA. V lost 6 bases, J lost 1 base, and 2 bases stayed unmatched. This CDR3 has 13 amino acids. The CDR3 region is CSVRQGNTGELFF. DNA of the CDR3: TGCAGCGTAAGACAGGGGAACACCGGGGAGCTGTTTTTT.

This sequence joins TRBV7-8 and TRBJ2-2; weak D call: TRBD2 (6 bases). Between the trimmed V and J ends, which lost 5 bases and 4 bases, there was a span of 20 bases. This CDR3 contains 17 residues. Germline V gives CDR1 SGHVS, CDR2 FQNEAQ. The CDR3 nucleotides read TGTGCCAGCAGCCCCCAAGGGAGGCGGTCCTCCACCGGGGAGCTGTTTTTT. Residues: CASSPQGRRSSTGELFF.

V gene TRBV18 combines with J gene TRBJ2-5; D is undetermined. V dropped 6 bases and J dropped 3 bases, with 14 bases sitting between them. CDR1 is KGHSH and CDR2 is LQKENI in the germline V gene. This CDR3 region has 14 residues. The DNA of the CDR3 is TGTGCCAGCTCGGCCCCGGACGGAAAAGAGACCCAGTACTTC. The encoded protein is CASSAPDGKETQYF.

Only a few counts were recorded for this clonotype. The DNA of the CDR3 is TGTGCCAGCAGCCGTTGGGGAGGAAACCAAGAGACCCAGTACTTC. Its translation: CASSRWGGNQETQYF. This chain connects TRBV3-1 to TRBJ2-5, with a weak D call TRBD2 (6 bases). Germline assignment: CDR1 LGHDT and CDR2 YNNKEL (reference sequence). V was cut by 4 bases and J by 0 bases, with 12 bases left in between. The CDR3 spans 15 residues.

This clonotype showed up many times. The genes are TRBV5-1 and TRBJ1-3; unclear D gene. The length of the CDR3 is 17 residues. V dropped 1 base and J dropped 0 bases, with 14 bases sitting between them. The germline gives CDR1 SGHRS, CDR2 YFSETQ. CDR3 residues: CASSLRSGPDSGNTIYF. Here the CDR3 DNA reads TGCGCCAGCAGCTTGCGATCTGGGCCTGACTCTGGAAACACCATATATTTT.

V and J are TRBV28 and TRBJ2-5, with TRBD2 matching 9 bases. From germline, CDR1 is MDHEN and CDR2 SYDVKM. The CDR3 is 16 amino acids. V was clipped by 0 bases and J by 5 bases; unmatched bases: 7. The CDR3 reads CASSLWRGGRWETQYF. DNA of the CDR3: TGTGCCAGCAGTTTATGGCGGGGGGGCCGGTGGGAGACCCAGTACTTC.